This T cell receptor (beta chain) was identified during a study of cytomegalovirus exposure and HLA in healthy donors. Healthy bone marrow donors made up the donors. For this clone: Its cognate antigen is unknown.

Overall study results and limits: The dataset shows that most TCR sequences were rare, while some public TCRs occurred in many donors. TCR beta sequences reportedly predicted most subjects' HLA-A and HLA-B alleles accurately. Earlier findings revealed that most TCR beta V segments proved productive either about 90% or about 30% of the time.

V gave up 0 bases and J gave up 4 bases, with 12 bases separating them. Germline CDR1 reads MGHRA; CDR2 reads YSYEKL. This CDR3 has 16 residues. PCR was performed using 60 Vbeta and 13 Jbeta primers. Produced via immunoSEQ multiplex PCR; TCRdb's table is partial and in-frame only. The table records approximately 99,000 clones, over 60% of them present only once. Input material: PBMCs. This receptor was identified in a male donor in good health and CMV-seropositive. V usage is TRBV4-1 and J usage is TRBJ1-4, with TRBD1 as a possible D gene (5 bases). CDR3 in DNA: TGCGCCAGCAGCCAAGAGTTGAGACAGTATAATGAAAAACTGTTTTTT. It encodes CASSQELRQYNEKLFF.